This T cell receptor (beta chain) stems from a study of CD8+CD57+ T cells in acquired aplastic anemia. Study findings and constraints: About 27 shared CD8+ CDR3s appeared highly expressed within patients' immunodominant clones.

As regards this clonotype: Its specificity is not known.

Profiling that covered TCR beta VDJ and CDR3 relied on genomic DNA as its template. Via MiXCR, TCRdb re-called the reads, giving one row per CDR3 protein. The sample carries some 220,000 distinct CDR3 sequences, 34% recorded once. The germline CDR1 and CDR2 sequences are KGHDR and SFDVKD. The CDR3 runs 16 residues. The V segment lost 2 bases and the J segment 2 bases; nucleotides outside the gene matches: 6. This clonotype was sampled from a human donor in good health, serving as a control. The sequencing input was sorted CD4+, CD8+, or CD8+CD57+ T cells (not recorded which) from PBMCs. The rearrangement links TRBV24-1 to TRBJ2-3, with 7 bases matching TRBD2. The CDR3 nucleotides are TGTGCCACCAGTGATTCGATGGCGGGGGTCACAGATACGCAGTATTTT. Its translation is CATSDSMAGVTDTQYF.